This T cell receptor (beta chain) was captured by sequencing in a study of tumor-infiltrating lymphocytes in primary liver carcinoma. Overall study: Tumor lesions were T1-T3 N0M0 and spanned roughly 4 to 10 cm.

Points on this clonotype: This may be a read error, as it is one base from a much larger clone.

Germline DNA was also extracted, and blood RNA was taken from unsorted whole blood. The researchers produced TCR beta cDNA from 450 to 600 ng total RNA with a constant-region primer. Three-round nested multiplex PCR performed with slightly modified ARM-PCR produced the TCR beta libraries. Investigators reported that the first two PCR rounds, at 10 cycles each, used TRBV1-TRBV30 forward primers with a C-beta reverse primer. TCRdb itself ran the multiplex PCR reads through MiXCR, one entry per CDR3 protein. The sample consists of fewer than 350,000 distinct CDR3 sequences, roughly two thirds of them appearing once. Germline-derived CDR1 and CDR2 are LGHNA and YNFKEQ. The CDR3 has 15 residues.

The sample comprised peripheral blood. This TCR was recovered from a man aged 35 to 55 with primary liver carcinoma and hepatitis B virus infection. The chain uses TRBV4-2 and TRBJ2-5; D is perhaps TRBD1 or TRBD2 (7 bases each). The CDR3 loop reads CASSQGEGQVVTQYF. DNA for the CDR3: TGCGCCAGCAGCCAGGGGGAGGGCCAGGTTGTGACCCAGTACTTC.